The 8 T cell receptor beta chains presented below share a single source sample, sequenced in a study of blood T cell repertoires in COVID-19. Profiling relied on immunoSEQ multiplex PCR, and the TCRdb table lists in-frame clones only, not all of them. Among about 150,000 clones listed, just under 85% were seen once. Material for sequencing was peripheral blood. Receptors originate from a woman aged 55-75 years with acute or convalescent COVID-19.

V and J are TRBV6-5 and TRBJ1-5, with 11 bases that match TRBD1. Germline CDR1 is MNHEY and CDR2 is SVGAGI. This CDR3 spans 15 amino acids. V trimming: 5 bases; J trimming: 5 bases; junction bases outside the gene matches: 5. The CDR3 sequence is CASSRTGGRDQPQHF. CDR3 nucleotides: TGTGCCAGCAGTCGGACAGGGGGCAGGGATCAGCCCCAGCATTTT.

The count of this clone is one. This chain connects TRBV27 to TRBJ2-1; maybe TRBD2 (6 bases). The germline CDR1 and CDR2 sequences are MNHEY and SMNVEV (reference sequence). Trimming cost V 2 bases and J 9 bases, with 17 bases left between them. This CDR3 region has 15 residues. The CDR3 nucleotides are TGTGCCAGCAGTTTAAATCCTAGCGTCAGGGTTGAGCAGTTCTTC. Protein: CASSLNPSVRVEQFF.

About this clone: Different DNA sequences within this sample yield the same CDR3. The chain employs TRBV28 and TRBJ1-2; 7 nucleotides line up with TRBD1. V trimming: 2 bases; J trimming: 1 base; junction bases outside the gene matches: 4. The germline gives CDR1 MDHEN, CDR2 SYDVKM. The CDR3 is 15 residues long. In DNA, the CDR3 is TGTGCCAGCAGTTTACCCGGACAGGTTAACTATGGCTACACCTTC. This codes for CASSLPGQVNYGYTF.

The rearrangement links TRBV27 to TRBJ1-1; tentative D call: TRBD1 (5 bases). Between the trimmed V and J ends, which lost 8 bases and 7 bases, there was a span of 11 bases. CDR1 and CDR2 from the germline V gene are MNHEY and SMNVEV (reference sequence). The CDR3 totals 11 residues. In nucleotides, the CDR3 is TGTGCCAGCCGAACCGGGGGTGAAGCTTTCTTT. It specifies CASRTGGEAFF.

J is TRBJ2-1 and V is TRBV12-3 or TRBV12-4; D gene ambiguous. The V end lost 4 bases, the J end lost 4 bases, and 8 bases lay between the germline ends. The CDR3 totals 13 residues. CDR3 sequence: CASSSPLYNEQFF. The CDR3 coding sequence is TGTGCCAGCAGTTCCCCTTTATACAATGAGCAGTTCTTC.

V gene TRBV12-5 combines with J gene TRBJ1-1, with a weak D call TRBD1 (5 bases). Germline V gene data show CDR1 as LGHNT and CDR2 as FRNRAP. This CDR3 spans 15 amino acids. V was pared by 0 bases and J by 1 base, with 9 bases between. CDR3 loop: CASGLVGAGNTEAFF. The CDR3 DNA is TGTGCTAGTGGTTTGGTAGGGGCAGGGAACACTGAAGCTTTCTTT.

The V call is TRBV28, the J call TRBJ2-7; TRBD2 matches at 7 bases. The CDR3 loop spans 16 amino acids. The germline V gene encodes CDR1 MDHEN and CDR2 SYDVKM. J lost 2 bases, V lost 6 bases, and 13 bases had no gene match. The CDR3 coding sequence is TGTGCCAGCAGCCCGCCGCTAGGCGGGGGAACCTACGAGCAGTACGTC. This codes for CASSPPLGGGTYEQYV.

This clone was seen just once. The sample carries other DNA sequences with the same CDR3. CDR3 nucleotides: TGTGCCAGCAGCTCTCACAGGGGTACCGAAGCTTTCTTT. Translating gives CASSSHRGTEAFF. This sequence joins TRBV7-2 and TRBJ1-1; 7 bases are shared with TRBD1. In germline, CDR1 is SGHTA, CDR2 FQGNSA. After removal of 4 bases from V and 8 bases from J, the junction contained 7 bases not matched to a gene. The CDR3 consists of 13 residues.